The next 20 T cell receptor beta chains were all read from a single sample in a study of shared clonotypes between healthy human individuals. TCRdb's copy holds only in-frame clones and misses some; the assay was immunoSEQ multiplex PCR. The table has millions of clones, 90% to 95% seen once. Input material: naive CD4+ T cells sorted from blood. Specified subset: CD45RA+ positively selected. These receptors were collected from a man aged 18 to 35 in good health.

As concerns this clone: The same CDR3 also results from other DNA sequences found in this sample. The chain employs TRBV18 and TRBJ2-7; 7 nucleotides agree with TRBD1. This CDR3 contains 15 residues. V was clipped by 2 bases and J by 1 base; unmatched bases: 5. The germline V gene has CDR1 KGHSH and CDR2 LQKENI. In DNA form, the CDR3 reads TGTGCCAGCTCACCAGGGTCGACAGGGTCCTACGAGCAGTACTTC. Residues: CASSPGSTGSYEQYF.

This clone occurred once. V gene TRBV23-1 combines with J gene TRBJ2-7; D not resolved. TRBV23-1 is labeled an ORF, and its function is uncertain. V lost 2 bases and J lost 4, with 12 bases in between. The length of the CDR3 is 14 residues. CDR3 sequence (DNA): TGCGCCAGCAGTCAAAGTTTAGAGGCTTACGAGCAGTACTTC. It is translated as CASSQSLEAYEQYF.

The chain links TRBV27 to TRBJ2-7; 7 nucleotides align to TRBD1. The germline V gene has CDR1 MNHEY and CDR2 SMNVEV (reference sequence). This CDR3 is built from 13 residues. V lost 5 bases to trimming and J lost 11 bases; unmatched junction nucleotides: 12. The CDR3 coding sequence is TGTGCCAGCAGTCCAAGAAGACAGGGAATAGAGTACTTC. Its translation: CASSPRRQGIEYF.

The chain recombines TRBV6-5 with TRBJ2-1, with 8 bases matching TRBD1. Germline V gene lookup returns CDR1 MNHEY and CDR2 SVGAGI. CDR3 length equals 15 residues. V shed 0 bases, J shed 3 bases, and the junction held 1 base outside the gene matches. CDR3: CASSYSTGVYNEQFF. DNA for the CDR3: TGTGCCAGCAGTTACTCGACAGGGGTCTACAATGAGCAGTTCTTC.

The J gene is TRBJ2-1, the V gene TRBV2; weak D call: TRBD1 (6 bases). Between the trimmed V and J ends, which lost 1 base and 8 bases, there was a span of 12 bases. CDR1 is SNHLY and CDR2 is FYNNEI in the germline V gene. This CDR3 is 14 amino acids long. The CDR3 DNA reads as TGTGCCAGCAGTGAAGGGGTACAGGGACATGAGCAGTTCTTC. Residues: CASSEGVQGHEQFF.

Of note for this clone: Other DNA sequences of this sample code for an identical CDR3. This chain uses TRBV30 with TRBJ2-1; 10 bases agree with TRBD2. Per the germline V gene, CDR1 is GTSNPN and CDR2 is SVGIG (reference sequence). The CDR3 contains 13 residues. V dropped 3 bases and J dropped 5; count of bases not matched to a gene: 1. The CDR3 bases are TGTGCCTGGAGCGGACTAGCGGACAATGAGCAGTTCTTC. Protein: CAWSGLADNEQFF.

The chain has TRBV19 and TRBJ2-2; 12 bases match TRBD2. The CDR3 spans 17 residues. CDR1 is LNHDA and CDR2 is SQIVND in the germline V gene (reference sequence). Trimming took 6 bases from V and 1 from J; bases not matched to a gene: 6. The DNA of the CDR3 is TGTGCCAGTAGCCGGACTAGCGGGAAGGTGAACACCGGGGAGCTGTTTTTT. It specifies CASSRTSGKVNTGELFF.

This clone has only one observation. The chain employs TRBV5-1 and TRBJ2-1, with a possible D match to TRBD2 (6 bases). Germline CDR1 reads SGHRS; CDR2 reads YFSETQ. The CDR3 totals 14 residues. Trimming removed 6 bases from V and 6 bases from J, with 16 bases in between. The CDR3 is CASTLTGGSNEQFF. CDR3 bases: TGCGCCAGCACCCTGACCGGGGGTAGCAATGAGCAGTTCTTC.

In this sample, this clone turned up a few times. The chain links TRBV6-5 to TRBJ1-5; D is undetermined. The CDR3 has 14 amino acids. Germline V gene sequence: CDR1 MNHEY, CDR2 SVGAGI. The V end was cut by 5 bases, the J end by 2 bases, with 10 bases between. This chain's CDR3 is CASSGMVGNQPQHF. The CDR3 bases are TGTGCCAGCAGTGGGATGGTGGGCAATCAGCCCCAGCATTTT.

The chain carries TRBV27 and TRBJ2-7, with 12 bases fitting TRBD1. The V gene end was trimmed by 1 base and the J gene end by 5 bases; junction bases not matched to a gene: 9. The CDR3 contains 17 residues. Germline V CDR1 and CDR2: MNHEY, SMNVEV (reference sequence). The CDR3 DNA sequence: TGTGCCAGCAGTTTATACTTTGGGACAGGGGGCCAGGACGAGCAGTACTTC. Translating gives CASSLYFGTGGQDEQYF.

Concerning this clone itself: In the same sample, other DNA sequences code for this CDR3. The chain links TRBV4-3 to TRBJ2-3; unclear D gene. The CDR3 spans 15 residues. V shed 1 base and J shed 0 bases, with 8 bases lying between them. Germline V gene data show CDR1 as LGHNA and CDR2 as YSLEER. The CDR3: CASSQASSSTDTQYF. CDR3 nucleotide sequence: TGCGCCAGCAGCCAAGCGAGCAGTAGCACAGATACGCAGTATTTT.

The chain couples TRBV6-6 to TRBJ2-7; D gene unclear. The CDR3 length is 14 residues. Between the trimmed V and J ends, which lost 8 bases and 5 bases, there was a span of 19 bases. Germline CDR1 and CDR2: MNHNY and SVGAGI (reference sequence). In DNA, the CDR3 is TGTGCCAGCGGAGTCGGATTACCTACCGACGAGCAGTACTTC. Translation gives CASGVGLPTDEQYF.

The chain recombines TRBV13 with TRBJ2-7; 8 bases are shared with TRBD1. The CDR3 runs to 14 residues. J lost 7 bases, V lost 5 bases, and 10 bases had no gene match. Germline-derived CDR1 and CDR2 are PRHDT and FYEKMQ (reference sequence). The CDR3 loop is CASSTPQGAVEQYF. CDR3 nucleotide sequence: TGTGCCAGCAGCACGCCCCAGGGGGCGGTTGAGCAGTACTTC.

V and J are TRBV19 and TRBJ1-5, with 8 positions matching TRBD1. The germline gives CDR1 LNHDA, CDR2 SQIVND (reference sequence). V lost 8 bases and J lost 7; bases outside the gene matches: 7. CDR3 length equals 13 residues. As DNA, the CDR3 is TGTGCCAGTGGCGGACAGGGCGGGCAGCCCCAGCATTTT. Translating gives CASGGQGGQPQHF.

This chain links TRBV19 with TRBJ1-4, with 9 nucleotides matching TRBD1. The V segment lost 2 bases and the J segment 8 bases; nucleotides outside the gene matches: 6. Germline V gene data show CDR1 as LNHDA and CDR2 as SQIVND (reference sequence). This CDR3 has 15 residues. The CDR3 region has the DNA TGTGCCAGTAGTATATCCGGGACAGGGTTGGAAAAACTGTTTTTT. Its protein product is CASSISGTGLEKLFF.

The gene calls are TRBV7-9 and TRBJ2-7, with TRBD2 matching over 9 bases. This CDR3 contains 15 residues. J gave up 3 bases and V 5 bases, and 8 bases lay outside the gene matches. Germline CDR1 and CDR2: SEHNR and FQNEAQ (reference sequence). Here the CDR3 reads CASSPRLADHYEQYF. The CDR3 DNA reads as TGTGCCAGCAGCCCCAGACTAGCGGACCACTACGAGCAGTACTTC.

On this clone itself: The identical CDR3 is also encoded by other nucleotide sequences in the sample. The chain employs TRBV5-1 and TRBJ2-5; 7 bases line up with TRBD1. From germline, CDR1 is SGHRS and CDR2 YFSETQ. The CDR3 runs to 14 residues. The J segment lost 2 bases and the V segment lost 2 bases, leaving 3 bases of the junction unmatched. The DNA of the CDR3 is TGCGCCAGCAGCTTAGCAGGGGGACAAGAGACCCAGTACTTC. It codes for CASSLAGGQETQYF.

The rearrangement uses TRBV5-6 and TRBJ2-7; a possible D gene is TRBD1 (5 bases). The CDR3 is 15 residues long. V lost 4 bases and J 2 bases, leaving 16 bases between the germline ends. Germline assignment: CDR1 SGHDT and CDR2 YYEEEE. CDR3 sequence: CASSPGRVRAYEQYF. CDR3 DNA sequence: TGTGCCAGCAGCCCCGGTCGTGTCAGGGCCTACGAGCAGTACTTC.

This chain connects TRBV5-4 to TRBJ2-7; D not certain. Trimming stripped 7 bases from V and 1 base from J, with 21 bases between. CDR1 is SGHNT, CDR2 YYREEE, per germline (reference sequence). CDR3 size: 16 residues. The CDR3 protein is CASGVFGRQSSYEQYF. The CDR3 nucleotides are TGTGCCAGCGGGGTCTTTGGTCGACAATCATCCTACGAGCAGTACTTC. The whole variable domain, remainder taken from reference TRBV5-4 and TRBJ2-7, is ETGVTQSPTHLIKTRGQQVTLRCSSQSGHNTVSWYQQALGQGPQFIFQYYREEENGRGNFPPRFSGLQFPNYSSELNVNALELDDSALYLCASGVFGRQSSYEQYFGPGTRLTVT.

This chain joins TRBV10-2 and TRBJ2-1; the match to TRBD2 covers 9 bases. V lost 4 bases and J lost 8; bases outside the gene matches: 9. The length of the CDR3 is 15 residues. The germline V gene encodes CDR1 WSHSY and CDR2 SAAADI. CDR3 sequence reads: CASSVGSGRSHEQFF. The DNA for the CDR3 is TGCGCCAGCAGTGTAGGGAGCGGGAGGAGCCATGAGCAGTTCTTC.